The 19 T cell receptor beta chains below were found in one sample sequenced in a study of cytomegalovirus exposure and HLA in healthy donors. PCR amplification relied on 60 Vbeta primers (plus 13 Jbeta primers). Sequencing used immunoSEQ multiplex PCR; TCRdb keeps in-frame clones, though not all of them. The data contain about 160,000 clones, approximately 86% of them singletons. Sequencing was carried out using PBMCs. These receptors came from a young woman in good health and CMV-seronegative.

The V and J genes are TRBV28 and TRBJ2-2, with D possibly being TRBD2 (7 bases). Deletions cut 6 bases from V and 6 bases from J, with 20 bases between. Germline CDR1 MDHEN, CDR2 SYDVKM. The CDR3 contains 16 residues. The CDR3 sequence is CASSLGEGVKAGELFF. The CDR3 region has the DNA TGTGCCAGCAGCCTCGGGGAGGGGGTGAAAGCCGGGGAGCTGTTTTTT.

The chain joins TRBV2 to TRBJ2-7; D ambiguous. V was trimmed by 5 bases and J by 7 bases, leaving 9 bases between them. Germline V gives CDR1 SNHLY, CDR2 FYNNEI. CDR3 length: 11 residues. CDR3 amino acids: CASSYSGEQYF. In nucleotides, the CDR3 is TGTGCCAGCAGTTACTCCGGGGAGCAGTACTTC. Variable domain in full (rest from reference TRBV2 and TRBJ2-7): EPEVTQTPSHQVTQMGQEVILRCVPISNHLYFYWYRQILGQKVEFLVSFYNNEISEKSEIFDDQFSVERPDGSNFTLKIRSTKLEDSAMYFCASSYSGEQYFGPGTRLTVT.

This chain joins TRBV9 and TRBJ2-7, with D uncertain. This CDR3 is 16 amino acids long. Between the trimmed V and J ends, which lost 1 base and 9 bases, there was a span of 23 bases. Germline CDR1 is SGDLS and CDR2 is YYNGEE. In DNA form, the CDR3 reads TGTGCCAGCAGCGTATCCTCAGGATCCACGCCAGCCGCGCAGTACTTC. Protein sequence: CASSVSSGSTPAAQYF.

The chain is built from TRBV28 and TRBJ1-2, with D possibly being TRBD1 (5 bases). The CDR3 has 13 residues. The ends were cut back, 5 bases at V and 6 bases at J, with 13 bases in the middle. Germline loops: CDR1 MDHEN, CDR2 SYDVKM. CDR3 coding DNA: TGTGCCAGCAGTAACGTGGGGCGGCATGGCTACACCTTC. Translating gives CASSNVGRHGYTF.

This rearrangement joins TRBV6-5 to TRBJ2-7; D is unclear. The germline V gene encodes CDR1 MNHEY and CDR2 SVGAGI. V was cut by 4 bases and J by 4 bases, with 14 bases left in between. The CDR3 runs 14 residues. The CDR3 nucleotides read TGTGCCAGCAGTTCTTTTGGTATACTTTACGAGCAGTACTTC. Encoded protein: CASSSFGILYEQYF.

This chain links TRBV4-1 with TRBJ1-2; 8 bases agree with TRBD1. The CDR3 is 15 residues long. CDR1 MGHRA and CDR2 YSYEKL come from the germline V gene. J lost 5 bases, V lost 4 bases, and 9 bases had no gene match. The CDR3 spells CASSLRGQGRYGYTF. CDR3 DNA: TGCGCCAGCAGCCTTCGAGGACAGGGACGGTATGGCTACACCTTC.

This clone was seen more than once but under ten times. The chain uses TRBV5-1 and TRBJ1-4, with 10 bases identical to TRBD1. CDR3 size: 14 residues. From germline, CDR1 is SGHRS and CDR2 YFSETQ. J gave up 8 bases and V 1 base, and 2 bases lay outside the gene matches. CDR3 loop: CASSLLGQGEKLFF. The CDR3 region has the DNA TGCGCCAGCAGCTTGCTGGGACAGGGGGAAAAACTGTTTTTT.

This rearrangement joins TRBV14 to TRBJ2-2, with no clear D. Germline lookup yields CDR1 SGHDN and CDR2 FVKESK. The CDR3 is 13 residues long. Trimming left V 1 base short and J 5 bases short, with 5 bases between. In DNA, the CDR3 is TGTGCCAGCAGCCAAGCCGCGACCGGGGAGCTGTTTTTT. Residues: CASSQAATGELFF.

This chain uses TRBV10-3 with TRBJ2-3; the match to TRBD1 covers 8 bases. After removal of 7 bases from V and 4 bases from J, the junction contained 7 bases not matched to a gene. The CDR3 length is 14 residues. Germline V gene data show CDR1 as ENHRY and CDR2 as SYGVKD. The CDR3 bases are TGTGCCATCACCCCCGGACAGGGCGCAGATACGCAGTATTTT. Translating it yields CAITPGQGADTQYF.

This chain links TRBV7-9 with TRBJ2-7, with TRBD1 identical over 8 bases. Germline loops: CDR1 SEHNR, CDR2 FQNEAQ (reference sequence). The CDR3 is 17 amino acids. Trimming at V came to 1 base and at J to 6 bases, leaving 14 bases not matched to a gene. As DNA, the CDR3 is TGTGCCAGCAGCTTAGATCTGGGGACAGGTTCGCGAGGCGAGCAGTACTTC. Residues: CASSLDLGTGSRGEQYF.

This sequence joins TRBV27 and TRBJ2-2, with D possibly matching TRBD2 (6 bases). V was trimmed by 4 bases and J by 2 bases, leaving 11 bases between them. Germline CDR1 MNHEY, CDR2 SMNVEV (reference sequence). This CDR3 region has 15 residues. This CDR3 is CASSWTILNTGELFF. The CDR3 bases are TGTGCCAGCAGTTGGACTATACTTAACACCGGGGAGCTGTTTTTT.

This chain links TRBV9 with TRBJ2-5, with TRBD1 matching over 7 bases. V lost 3 bases, J lost 1 base, and 9 bases stayed unmatched. Germline V gene lookup returns CDR1 SGDLS and CDR2 YYNGEE. The CDR3 is made up of 16 amino acids. CDR3 nucleotide sequence: TGTGCCAGCAGCGCCACTCTAGACAGGGTCCAAGAGACCCAGTACTTC. This gives the protein CASSATLDRVQETQYF.

As for this clone: One junction end does not reproduce the germline sequence, and a read error may be involved. The V and J genes are TRBV7-8 and TRBJ2-5, with TRBD2 matching over 7 bases. Germline V CDR1 and CDR2: SGHVS, FQNEAQ. The CDR3 is made up of 11 amino acids. For the CDR3, the DNA is TGTGCCAGTGCCCCGGAAGGGACTATCAACTTC. Translating it yields CASAPEGTINF.

This clone was counted a few times. The rearrangement joins TRBV19 to TRBJ1-1; D not certain. Per germline, CDR1 LNHDA and CDR2 SQIVND (reference sequence). This CDR3 spans 15 amino acids. With 2 bases removed from V and 9 bases from J, the gap between germline ends came to 19 bases. CDR3 bases: TGTGCCAGTAGTATATCCCGTAGTGGCGGCCCACAAGCTTTCTTT. Amino acids: CASSISRSGGPQAFF. The full variable domain, completed using reference TRBV19 and TRBJ1-1, is DGGITQSPKYLFRKEGQNVTLSCEQNLNHDAMYWYRQDPGQGLRLIYYSQIVNDFQKGDIAEGYSVSREKKESFPLTVTSAQKNPTAFYLCASSISRSGGPQAFFGQGTRLTVV.

The V and J genes are TRBV10-3 and TRBJ2-5, with 12 positions matching TRBD1. The junction had 13 bases not matched to a gene; V was cut back by 10 bases and J by 7 bases. CDR1 and CDR2 from the germline V gene are ENHRY and SYGVKD. The CDR3 is made up of 15 amino acids. The CDR3 DNA follows: TGTGCCAGGTGGTCATGGGGACAGGGGGCCGGGACCCAGTACTTC. It yields the protein CARWSWGQGAGTQYF.

The chain couples TRBV6-5 to TRBJ1-6; D unresolved. The CDR3 length is 15 residues. Trimming stripped 5 bases from V and 4 bases from J, with 12 bases between. The V gene's germline CDR1 is MNHEY and CDR2 SVGAGI. CDR3 protein: CASSPGGRYNSPLHF. The CDR3 DNA reads TGTGCCAGCAGTCCGGGTGGCCGATATAATTCACCCCTCCACTTT.

This chain connects TRBV29-1 to TRBJ2-7; D might be TRBD1 (5 bases). The germline CDR1 and CDR2 sequences are SQVTM and ANQGSEA. The CDR3 is 13 amino acids. The ends were cut back, 8 bases at V and 0 bases at J, with 14 bases in the middle. This chain's CDR3 is CSSSQGYSYEQYF. The CDR3 DNA sequence: TGCAGCTCCTCGCAGGGATACTCCTACGAGCAGTACTTC.

V usage is TRBV4-1 and J usage is TRBJ2-4; possibly TRBD2 for D (5 bases). This CDR3 spans 16 amino acids. The V gene's germline CDR1 is MGHRA and CDR2 YSYEKL. V gave up 4 bases and J gave up 2 bases, with 15 bases separating them. This CDR3 reads CASSRLGSGSKNIQYF. The CDR3 DNA sequence: TGCGCCAGCAGCCGTCTGGGAAGCGGCTCCAAAAACATTCAGTACTTC.

This sequence joins TRBV19 and TRBJ1-1; 10 bases align to TRBD1. The CDR3 length is 15 residues. CDR1 LNHDA and CDR2 SQIVND come from the germline V gene (reference sequence). V gave up 1 base and J gave up 1 base; unmatched junction bases: 0. This chain's CDR3 is CASSIGQGANTEAFF. The CDR3 DNA reads as TGTGCCAGTAGTATAGGACAGGGGGCGAACACTGAAGCTTTCTTT.